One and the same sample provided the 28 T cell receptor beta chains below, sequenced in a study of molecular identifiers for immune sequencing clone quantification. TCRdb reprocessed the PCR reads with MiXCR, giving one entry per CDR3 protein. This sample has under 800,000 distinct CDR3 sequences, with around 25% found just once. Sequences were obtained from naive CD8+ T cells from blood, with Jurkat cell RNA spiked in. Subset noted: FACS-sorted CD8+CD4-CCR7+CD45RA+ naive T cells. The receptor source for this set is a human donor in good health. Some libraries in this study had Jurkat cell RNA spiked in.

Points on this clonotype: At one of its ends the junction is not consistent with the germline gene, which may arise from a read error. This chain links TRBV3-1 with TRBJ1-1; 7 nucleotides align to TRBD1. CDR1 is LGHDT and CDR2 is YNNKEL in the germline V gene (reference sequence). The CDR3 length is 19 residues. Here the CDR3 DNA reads TGTGCCAGCAGCCAACACCTAGGGACAGTAGCCTTAATGAACACTGAAGCTTGCTTT. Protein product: CASSQHLGTVALMNTEACF. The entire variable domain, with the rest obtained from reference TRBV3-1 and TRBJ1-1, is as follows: DTAVSQTPKYLVTQMGNDKSIKCEQNLGHDTMYWYKQDSKKFLKIMFSYNNKELIINETVPNRFSPKSPDKAHLNLHINSLELGDSAVYFCASSQHLGTVALMNTEACFGQGTRLTVV.

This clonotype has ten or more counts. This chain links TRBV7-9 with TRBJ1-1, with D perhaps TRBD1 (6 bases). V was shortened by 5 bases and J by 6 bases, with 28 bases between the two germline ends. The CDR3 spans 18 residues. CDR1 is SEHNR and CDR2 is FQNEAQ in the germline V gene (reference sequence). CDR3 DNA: TGTGCCAGCAGCCCACCCAGCCCTCGGGGGGCGAGAAGCTCTGAAGCTTTCTTT. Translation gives CASSPPSPRGARSSEAFF. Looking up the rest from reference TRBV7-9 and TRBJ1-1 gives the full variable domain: DTGVSQNPRHKITKRGQNVTFRCDPISEHNRLYWYRQTLGQGPEFLTYFQNEAQLEKSRLLSDRFSAERPKGSFSTLEIQRTEQGDSAMYLCASSPPSPRGARSSEAFFGQGTRLTVV.

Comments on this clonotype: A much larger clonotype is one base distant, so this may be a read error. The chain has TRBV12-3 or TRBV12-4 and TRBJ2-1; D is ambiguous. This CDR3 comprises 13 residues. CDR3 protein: CASSSLAAAEQLF. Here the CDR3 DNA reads TGTGCCAGCAGTTCCTTGGCGGCTGCTGAGCAGCTCTTC.

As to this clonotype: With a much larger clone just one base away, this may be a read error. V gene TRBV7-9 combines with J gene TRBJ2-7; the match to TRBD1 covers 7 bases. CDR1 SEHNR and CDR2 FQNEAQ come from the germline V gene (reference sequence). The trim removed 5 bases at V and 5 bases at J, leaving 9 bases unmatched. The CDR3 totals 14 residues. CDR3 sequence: CASSPPGTAHEQYF. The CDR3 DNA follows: TGTGCCAGCAGCCCGCCAGGGACAGCCCACGAGCAGTACTTC.

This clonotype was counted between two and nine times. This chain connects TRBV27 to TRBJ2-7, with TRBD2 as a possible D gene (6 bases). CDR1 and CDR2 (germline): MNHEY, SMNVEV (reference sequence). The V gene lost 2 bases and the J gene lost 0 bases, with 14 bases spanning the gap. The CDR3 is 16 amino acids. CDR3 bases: TGTGCCAGCAGTTTAATGGGAGGTACCTTCTCCTACGAGCAGTACTTC. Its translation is CASSLMGGTFSYEQYF.

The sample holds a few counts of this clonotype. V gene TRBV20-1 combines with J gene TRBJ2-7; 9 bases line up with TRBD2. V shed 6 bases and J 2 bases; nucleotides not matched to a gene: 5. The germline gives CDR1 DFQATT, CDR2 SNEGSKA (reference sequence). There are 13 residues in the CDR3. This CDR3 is CSALAGEAYEQYF. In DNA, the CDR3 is TGCAGTGCCTTAGCGGGGGAAGCCTACGAGCAGTACTTC.

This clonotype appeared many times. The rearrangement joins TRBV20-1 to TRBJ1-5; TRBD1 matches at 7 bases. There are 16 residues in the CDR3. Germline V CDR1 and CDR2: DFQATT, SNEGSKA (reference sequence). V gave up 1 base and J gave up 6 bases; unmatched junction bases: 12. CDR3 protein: CSARARTGPGGQPQHF. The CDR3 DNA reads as TGCAGTGCTAGAGCGAGGACAGGCCCCGGGGGTCAGCCCCAGCATTTT.

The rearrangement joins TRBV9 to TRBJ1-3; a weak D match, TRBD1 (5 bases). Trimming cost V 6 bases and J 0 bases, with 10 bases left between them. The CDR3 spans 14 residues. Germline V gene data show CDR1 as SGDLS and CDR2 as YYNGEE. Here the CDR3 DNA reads TGTGCCAGCATCGGACAAGACTCTGGAAACACCATATATTTT. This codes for CASIGQDSGNTIYF.

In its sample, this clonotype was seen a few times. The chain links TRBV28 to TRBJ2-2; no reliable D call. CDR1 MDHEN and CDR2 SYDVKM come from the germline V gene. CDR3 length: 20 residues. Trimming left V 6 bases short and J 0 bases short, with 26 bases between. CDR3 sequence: CASSPVRGVDLLPNTGELFF. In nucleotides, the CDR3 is TGTGCCAGCAGCCCCGTCCGTGGGGTCGACCTACTACCGAACACCGGGGAGCTGTTTTTT.

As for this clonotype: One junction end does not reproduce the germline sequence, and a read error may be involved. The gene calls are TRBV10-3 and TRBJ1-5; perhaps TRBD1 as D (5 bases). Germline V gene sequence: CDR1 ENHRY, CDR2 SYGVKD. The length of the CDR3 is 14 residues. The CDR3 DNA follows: TGTGCCCCCCCCCCGGGACCGGGCACTCAGCCCCCGCATTTT. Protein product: CAPPPGPGTQPPHF.

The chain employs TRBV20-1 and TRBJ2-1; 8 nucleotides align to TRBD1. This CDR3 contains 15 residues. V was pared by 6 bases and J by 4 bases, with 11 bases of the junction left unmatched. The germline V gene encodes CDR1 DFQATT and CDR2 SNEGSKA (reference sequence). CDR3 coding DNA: TGCAGTGCGGGCCCTGGGACAGGTCGGTACAATGAGCAGTTCTTC. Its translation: CSAGPGTGRYNEQFF.

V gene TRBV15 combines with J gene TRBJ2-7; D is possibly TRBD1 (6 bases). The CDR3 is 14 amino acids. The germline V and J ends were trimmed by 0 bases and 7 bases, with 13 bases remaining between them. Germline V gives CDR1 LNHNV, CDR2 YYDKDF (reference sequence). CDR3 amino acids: CATSRDDRPLEQYF. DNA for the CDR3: TGTGCCACCAGCAGAGATGACAGGCCCTTAGAGCAGTACTTC.

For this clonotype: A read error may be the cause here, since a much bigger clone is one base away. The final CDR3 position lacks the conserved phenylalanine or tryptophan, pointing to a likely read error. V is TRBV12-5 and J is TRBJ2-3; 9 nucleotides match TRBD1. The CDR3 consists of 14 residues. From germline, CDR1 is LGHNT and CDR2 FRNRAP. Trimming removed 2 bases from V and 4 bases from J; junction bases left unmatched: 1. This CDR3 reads CASGLRTGADTQYL. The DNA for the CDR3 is TGTGCTAGTGGTTTGAGGACAGGGGCAGATACGCAGTATCTT.

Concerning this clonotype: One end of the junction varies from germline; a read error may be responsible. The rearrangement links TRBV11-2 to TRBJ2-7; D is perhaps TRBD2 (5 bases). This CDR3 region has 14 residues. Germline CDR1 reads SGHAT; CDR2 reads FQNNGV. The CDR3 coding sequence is TGTGCCAGCAACTTAGGGCCCGAGGGTAACGAGCAGTACTTC. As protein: CASNLGPEGNEQYF.

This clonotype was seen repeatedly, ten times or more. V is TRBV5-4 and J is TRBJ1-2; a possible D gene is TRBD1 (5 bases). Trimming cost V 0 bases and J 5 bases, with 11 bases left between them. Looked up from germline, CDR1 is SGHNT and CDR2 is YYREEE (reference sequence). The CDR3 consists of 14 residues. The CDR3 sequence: CASSLDQGGYGYTF. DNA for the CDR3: TGTGCCAGCAGCTTGGATCAGGGAGGGTATGGCTACACCTTC.

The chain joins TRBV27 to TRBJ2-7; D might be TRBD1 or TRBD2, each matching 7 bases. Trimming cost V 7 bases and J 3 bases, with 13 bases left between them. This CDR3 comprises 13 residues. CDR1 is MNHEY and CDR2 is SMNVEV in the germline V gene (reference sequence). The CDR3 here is CASKPGGGYEQYF. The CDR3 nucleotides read TGTGCCAGCAAGCCAGGGGGGGGCTACGAGCAGTACTTC.

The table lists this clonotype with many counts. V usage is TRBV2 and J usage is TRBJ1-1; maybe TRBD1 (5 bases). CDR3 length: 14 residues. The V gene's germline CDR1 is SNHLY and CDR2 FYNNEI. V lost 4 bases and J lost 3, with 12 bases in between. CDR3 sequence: CASSGGDADTEAFF. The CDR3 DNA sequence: TGTGCCAGCAGTGGGGGGGACGCTGACACTGAAGCTTTCTTT.

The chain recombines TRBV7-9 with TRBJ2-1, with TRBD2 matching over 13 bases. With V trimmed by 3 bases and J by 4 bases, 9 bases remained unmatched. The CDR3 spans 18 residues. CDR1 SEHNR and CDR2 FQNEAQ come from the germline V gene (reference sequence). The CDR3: CASSFPTSGGPQYNEQFF. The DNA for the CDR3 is TGTGCCAGCAGCTTCCCGACTAGCGGGGGGCCTCAGTACAATGAGCAGTTCTTC.

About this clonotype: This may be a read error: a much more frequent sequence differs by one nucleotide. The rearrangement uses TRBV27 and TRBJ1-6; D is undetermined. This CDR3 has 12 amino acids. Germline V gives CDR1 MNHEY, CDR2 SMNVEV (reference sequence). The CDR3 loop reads CASSPYNSPLPF. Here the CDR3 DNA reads TGTGCCTCCTCACCATATAATTCACCCCTCCCCTTT.

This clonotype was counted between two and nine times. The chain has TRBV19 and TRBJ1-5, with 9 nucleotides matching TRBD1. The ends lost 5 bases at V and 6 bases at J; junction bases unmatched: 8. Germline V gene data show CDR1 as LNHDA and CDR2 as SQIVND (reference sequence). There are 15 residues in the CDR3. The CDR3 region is CASSFGQGTPQPQHF. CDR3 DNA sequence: TGTGCCAGTAGTTTCGGACAGGGGACCCCTCAGCCCCAGCATTTT.

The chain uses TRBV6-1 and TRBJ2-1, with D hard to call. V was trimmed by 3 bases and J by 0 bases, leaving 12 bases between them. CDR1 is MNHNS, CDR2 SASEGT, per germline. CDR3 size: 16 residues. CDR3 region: CASSDRYPSSYNEQFF. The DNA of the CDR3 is TGTGCCAGCAGTGACCGGTATCCTAGCTCCTACAATGAGCAGTTCTTC.

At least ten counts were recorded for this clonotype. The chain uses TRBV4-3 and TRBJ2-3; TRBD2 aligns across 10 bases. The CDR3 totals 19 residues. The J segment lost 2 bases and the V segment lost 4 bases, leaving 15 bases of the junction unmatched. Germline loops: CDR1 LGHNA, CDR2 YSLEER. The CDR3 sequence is CASSPLTAGLADLTDTQYF. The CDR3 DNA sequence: TGCGCCAGCAGCCCCCTAACGGCCGGACTAGCGGACCTCACAGATACGCAGTATTTT.

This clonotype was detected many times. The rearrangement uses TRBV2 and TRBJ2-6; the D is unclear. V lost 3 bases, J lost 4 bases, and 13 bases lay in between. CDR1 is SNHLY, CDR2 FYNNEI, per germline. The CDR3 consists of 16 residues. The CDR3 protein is CASSEVSAAGANVLTF. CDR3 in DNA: TGTGCCAGCAGTGAGGTGTCCGCAGCAGGGGCCAACGTCCTGACTTTC.

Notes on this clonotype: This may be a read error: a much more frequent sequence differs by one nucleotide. The DNA of the CDR3 is TGTGCCACCAGTGATGGGGAACAGGACACCGGGGAGCTGTTTTTT. Amino acid sequence: CATSDGEQDTGELFF. The chain is built from TRBV24-1 and TRBJ2-2; tentatively, D is TRBD1 (5 bases). The CDR3 sequence is 15 residues long. Per the germline V gene, CDR1 is KGHDR and CDR2 is SFDVKD. V was cut by 3 bases and J by 3 bases, with 10 bases left in between.

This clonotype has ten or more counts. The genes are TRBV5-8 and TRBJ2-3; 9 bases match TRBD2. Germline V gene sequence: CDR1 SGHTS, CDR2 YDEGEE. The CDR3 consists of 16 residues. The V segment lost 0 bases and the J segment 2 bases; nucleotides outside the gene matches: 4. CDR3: CASSLGLAANTDTQYF. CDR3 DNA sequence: TGTGCCAGCAGCTTGGGACTAGCGGCTAACACAGATACGCAGTATTTT.

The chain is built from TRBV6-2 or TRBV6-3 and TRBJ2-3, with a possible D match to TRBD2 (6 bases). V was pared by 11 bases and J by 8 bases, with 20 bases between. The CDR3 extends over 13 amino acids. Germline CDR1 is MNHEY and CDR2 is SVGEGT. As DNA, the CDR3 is TGTGCCCGCCGTTCCCGGGGACTTCTTACGCAGTATTTT. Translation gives CARRSRGLLTQYF.

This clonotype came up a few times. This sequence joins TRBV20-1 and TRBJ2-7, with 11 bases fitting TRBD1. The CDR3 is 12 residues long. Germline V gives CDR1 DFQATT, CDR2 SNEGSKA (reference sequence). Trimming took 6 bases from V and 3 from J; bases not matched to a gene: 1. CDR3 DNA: TGCAGTGCCGGGACAGGGGGCTACGAGCAGTACTTC. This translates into CSAGTGGYEQYF.

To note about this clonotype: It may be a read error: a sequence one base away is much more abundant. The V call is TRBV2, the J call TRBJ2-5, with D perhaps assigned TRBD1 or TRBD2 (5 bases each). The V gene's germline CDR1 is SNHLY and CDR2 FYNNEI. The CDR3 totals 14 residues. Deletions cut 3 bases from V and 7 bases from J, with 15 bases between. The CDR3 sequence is CASSDRDGSATQYF. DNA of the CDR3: TGTGCCAGCAGTGACCGGGACGGATCAGCGACCCAGTACTTC.